This is a list of T cell receptor beta chains from one sample in a study of early T cells in non-severe SARS-CoV-2 infection. TCRdb reanalysed the 5' RACE reads using MiXCR and keeps one entry per CDR3 protein. The sample has tens of thousands of distinct CDR3 sequences, around 9.3% seen once. Source: whole blood, taken at baseline. The receptors here all came from an adult who was a healthcare worker with PCR-confirmed SARS-CoV-2 infection or an uninfected control (not recorded which). Both conserved end residues are part of each CDR3. The D gene is left open where the match is weak. The size of a clone is reported for some rows only, either as once, few or many, or as a class for expanded clones.

>TRBV14|few|.|TRBJ2-2
TGTGCCAGCAGCCAGGGGTACAGCGGGGAGCTGTTTTTT
CASSQGYSGELFF
>TRBV5-1|many|TRBD1|TRBJ1-6
TGCGCCAGAGAGGCCCGCGACAGGGTGAGGGTTTCACCCCTCCACTTT
CAREARDRVRVSPLHF
>TRBV5-1|.|TRBD1|TRBJ2-2
TGCGCCAGCAGCTGGGCCGGGACAGGGAACACCGGGGAGCTGTTTTTT
CASSWAGTGNTGELFF
>TRBV3-1|few|.|TRBJ2-7
TGTGCCAGCAGCCCTATCCCGGGGGCTAATCCTATCGAGCAGTACTTC
CASSPIPGANPIEQYF
>TRBV29-1|few|.|TRBJ1-3
TGCAGCGCTACCGGGACAATAAATGAAAACACCATATATTTT
CSATGTINENTIYF
>TRBV5-5|many|.|TRBJ1-2
TGTGCCAGCAGCTTGGGGACAGCTAACTATGGCTACACCTTC
CASSLGTANYGYTF
>TRBV7-8|few|.|TRBJ2-7
TGTGCCAGCAGCTTACCCGTAGCCCCCTACGAGCAGTACTTC
CASSLPVAPYEQYF
>TRBV6-5|.|.|TRBJ2-4
TGTGCCAGCAGTTATGGGGGCCTGGCCAAAAACATTCAGTACTTC
CASSYGGLAKNIQYF
>TRBV28|many|TRBD1|TRBJ2-7
TGTGCCAGCAGTACCCCTGGACAGGGGTTGTGGGAGCAGTACTTC
CASSTPGQGLWEQYF
>TRBV5-1|few|.|TRBJ2-4
TGCGCCAGCAGCTTGTTGGACGGGGACATTCAGTACTTC
CASSLLDGDIQYF
>TRBV27|few|TRBD1|TRBJ2-7
TGTGCCAGCAGTCCCAGACAGGGAGAAAACTACGAGCAGTACTTC
CASSPRQGENYEQYF
>TRBV19|few|TRBD2|TRBJ2-1
TGTGCCAGTAGTGCCTTGACTAGCGGGAGACCCAATGAGCAGTTCTTC
CASSALTSGRPNEQFF
>TRBV7-8|many|.|TRBJ1-6
TGTGCCAGCAGCACCCGGACAGCTATTAATTCACCCCTCCACTTT
CASSTRTAINSPLHF
>TRBV5-5|few|TRBD1|TRBJ2-7
TGTGCCAGCAGCACGGACAGGGGTGCCTACGAGCAGTACTTC
CASSTDRGAYEQYF
>TRBV7-2|many|.|TRBJ1-5
TGTGCCAGCAGCCCCGGGACGCAGCCCCAGCATTTT
CASSPGTQPQHF
>TRBV7-2|.|TRBD2|TRBJ2-7
TGTGCCAGCAGCTTAGTGACTAGCGGAATCTACGAGCAGTACTTC
CASSLVTSGIYEQYF
>TRBV7-9|.|.|TRBJ2-1
TGTGCCAGCAGCTTAGTGGGAGTCTCCTACAATGAGCAGTTCTTC
CASSLVGVSYNEQFF
>TRBV20-1|.|.|TRBJ2-7
TGCAGTGCTAGAGATCGTGACCGATCCTACGAGCAGTACTTC
CSARDRDRSYEQYF
>TRBV2|few|.|TRBJ1-5
TGTGCCAGCGCCAGGGGTCAGGCGGGCAATCAGCCCCAGCATTTT
CASARGQAGNQPQHF
>TRBV12-3/TRBV12-4|few|.|TRBJ2-4
TGTGCCAGCAGTTTAGGTTGGGATGGTAGGAAAAACATTCAGTACTTC
CASSLGWDGRKNIQYF
>TRBV19|.|TRBD1|TRBJ1-2
TGTGCCAGTCATCCAGGGGGCGGGGACTATGGCTACACCTTC
CASHPGGGDYGYTF
>TRBV5-1|many|.|TRBJ2-3
TGCGCCAGCAGCCGCTCCAGCCCCGAGCCTACGCAGTATTTT
CASSRSSPEPTQYF
>TRBV24-1|few|.|TRBJ2-5
TGTGCCACCAGTGCGCTCGAAGAAGAGACCCAGTACTTC
CATSALEEETQYF
>TRBV9|few|TRBD2|TRBJ2-3
TGTGCCAGCAGCACTGGACTAGCGGGGGGAGCAGATACGCAGTATTTT
CASSTGLAGGADTQYF
>TRBV20-1|few|.|TRBJ2-3
TGCAGTGCTAGAGATGGGCAGGTGAGGACAGATACGCAGTATTTT
CSARDGQVRTDTQYF
>TRBV10-3|many|.|TRBJ1-2
TGTGCCTCTGGGGCCACAGGGTCCGATGGCTACACCTTC
CASGATGSDGYTF
>TRBV6-1|.|.|TRBJ2-7
TGTGCCAGCAGTGAAGGACTAGAGACGTACGAGCAGTACTTC
CASSEGLETYEQYF
>TRBV7-2|many|.|TRBJ2-3
TGTGCCAGCAGCTTAACAGGGACAACTAGCACAGATACGCAGTATTTT
CASSLTGTTSTDTQYF
>TRBV11-2|few|TRBD1|TRBJ1-6
TGTGCCAGCAGCTTAGCCCCGGACAGGGGCTATAATTCACCCCTCCACTTT
CASSLAPDRGYNSPLHF
>TRBV20-1|few|.|TRBJ1-3
TGCAGTGCGCCGGATCCCTCTGGAAACACCATATATTTT
CSAPDPSGNTIYF
>TRBV19|few|TRBD1|TRBJ2-5
TGTGCCAGTAGTATCGGGACAGGTGGTGGAGAGACCCAGTACTTC
CASSIGTGGGETQYF